Here is one TCR beta chain with its context. These data originate in a study of blood T cell repertoires in COVID-19. At the level of the study: Some COVID-19 samples were acute and others convalescent; all came from the United States, Italy and Spain. PBMCs, B-cell-depleted T cells, or T cells were the source of the cDNA or gDNA that made up the material.

The germline CDR1 and CDR2 sequences are SGDLS and YYNGEE. The trim removed 2 bases at V and 1 base at J, leaving 2 bases unmatched. This CDR3 has 16 residues. In the authors' methods: Reference gene primer amplification yielded estimated nucleated cell counts. Sequenced by immunoSEQ multiplex PCR; TCRdb stores in-frame clones only, minus some. V and J calls and clone size are those listed in that table; D and trimming were worked out from the DNA. The table records some 200,000 clones, about 88% of them present only once. This TCR was sampled from a man aged 30 to 45 with active or convalescent COVID-19. The sample taken for sequencing was peripheral blood. The chain is built from TRBV9 and TRBJ2-5; TRBD2 matches 13 bases. The CDR3 reads CASSVGLAGPQETQYF. The CDR3 DNA reads TGTGCCAGCAGCGTGGGACTAGCGGGACCCCAAGAGACCCAGTACTTC.